This TCR beta chain was recovered during a study of control samples from healthy donors and cancer patients. CDR3 length equals 16 residues. From germline, CDR1 is ENHRY and CDR2 SYGVKD. V lost 2 bases to trimming and J lost 0 bases, with 13 bases between them. The assay was immunoSEQ multiplex PCR, and TCRdb's table has in-frame clones only and misses some. The sample carries 70,000 to 95,000 clones, over 85% recorded once. The table lists this clone with a count of one. The sequence was obtained from a woman between 40 and 55 years old with lung cancer. Sequencing used PBMCs. The chain couples TRBV10-3 to TRBJ1-1, with no clear D. CDR3 nucleotides: TGTGCCATCAGTGAGGGGAGGGCGGGAATGAACACTGAAGCTTTCTTT. Its translation: CAISEGRAGMNTEAFF.